This T cell receptor beta chain was profiled in a study of identifying expanded T cells in peripheral blood. Only in-frame clones appear in the TCRdb table, and some are missing; sequencing was by immunoSEQ multiplex PCR. The sample lists around 130,000 clones, around nine tenths occurring once. During the collection period, no donor immune events like infections were recorded. Whole-study findings and limits: Technical replicates showed about 1.1 changed clones; two weeks about 16.4; four weeks 19. Variance in clone template counts between approximately 2-week samples significantly increased with total template count across all healthy donors.

The sample holds a few counts of this clone. Its antigen remains unidentified. Sequenced sample: blood. This sequence originates from a person aged 18 to 69 in good health.

CDR3 sequence reads: CASSGQGNTIYF. DNA for the CDR3: TGTGCCAGCAGCGGACAGGGAAACACCATATATTTT. The chain carries TRBV6-6 and TRBJ1-3, with D perhaps matching TRBD1 (6 bases). This CDR3 comprises 12 residues. The germline CDR1 and CDR2 sequences are MNHNY and SVGAGI (reference sequence). V shed 6 bases and J shed 4 bases, with 7 bases lying between them.